This T cell receptor (beta chain) emerged from a study of cytotoxic CD8 clonotypes in ibrutinib-treated CLL. Study-level information: Mean values per sample were hundreds of thousands of productive templates and tens of thousands of productive rearrangements. Study-wide points: Circulating CD8+ T-cell counts were tracked by baseline clonality, which exceeded that of age-matched healthy donors. Clonality climbed at ibrutinib response, then dropped toward baseline at progression.

TCR beta library input comprised around 2 micrograms of genomic DNA from cryopreserved PBMCs. Comments on this clone: What it binds is unknown.

This table comes from immunoSEQ multiplex PCR, and its TCRdb copy is limited to in-frame clones, with some not included. The sample carries about 300,000 clones, less than 85% recorded once. The sequence was obtained from a human donor with chronic lymphocytic leukemia. The specimen comprised PBMCs, sampled at disease progression, from a patient treated with ibrutinib.

CDR3 nucleotides: TGTGCCAGCAGTTACTCGATATCCCCGAATGAAAAACTGTTTTTT. This codes for CASSYSISPNEKLFF. The chain links TRBV6-5 to TRBJ1-4; unclear D gene. V gave up 0 bases and J gave up 5 bases, with 10 bases separating them. The CDR3 runs 15 residues. Germline CDR1 and CDR2: MNHEY and SVGAGI.